This T cell receptor beta chain was sequenced during a study of blood T cell repertoires in COVID-19. Seattle patients were enrolled during active infection and followed longitudinally. In the source study's methods: From reference gene primer amplification, estimates of nucleated cell counts were derived. The assay was immunoSEQ multiplex PCR, and TCRdb's table has in-frame clones only and misses some. The DNA gave D and trimming, while V, J and clone size come from that table. The sample holds about 220,000 clones, 85% to 90% seen once. This CDR3 has 14 residues. V was shortened by 4 bases and J by 1 base, with 11 bases between the two germline ends. Germline V lookup: CDR1 MGHDK, CDR2 SYGVNS.

Sequences were obtained from peripheral blood. The receptor was isolated from a woman aged 45-59 years with COVID-19, enrolled during active disease. This chain uses TRBV25-1 with TRBJ2-7; no clear D gene. CDR3 residues: CASSARFSSYEQYF. In DNA, the CDR3 is TGTGCCAGCAGTGCCCGGTTTTCGTCCTACGAGCAGTACTTC.